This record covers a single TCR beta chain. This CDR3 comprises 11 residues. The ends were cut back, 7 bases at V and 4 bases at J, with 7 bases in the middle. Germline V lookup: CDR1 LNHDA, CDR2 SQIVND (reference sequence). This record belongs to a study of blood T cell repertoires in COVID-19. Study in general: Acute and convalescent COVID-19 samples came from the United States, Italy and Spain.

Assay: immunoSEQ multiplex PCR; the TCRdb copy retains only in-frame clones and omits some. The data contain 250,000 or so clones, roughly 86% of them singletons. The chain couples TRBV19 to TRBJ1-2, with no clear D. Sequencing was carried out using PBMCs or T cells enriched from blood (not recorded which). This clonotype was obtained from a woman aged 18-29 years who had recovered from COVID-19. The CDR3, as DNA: TGTGCCAGTACAGCGGGCTATGGCTACACCTTC. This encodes CASTAGYGYTF.